Following are 28 T cell receptor beta chains from one sample sequenced in a study of blood T cell repertoires in COVID-19. Assay used: immunoSEQ multiplex PCR; TCRdb lists only in-frame clones, some missing. In the table there are about 62,000 clones, 75% to 90% of which are singletons. Sequencing used peripheral blood. Every receptor here comes from a woman aged 60-75 years with COVID-19, enrolled during active disease.

This clone was seen just once. This chain uses TRBV11-2 with TRBJ2-5, with D perhaps matching TRBD2 (5 bases). Germline V gene data show CDR1 as SGHAT and CDR2 as FQNNGV. Trimming removed 1 base from V and 9 bases from J, with 6 bases in between. This CDR3 comprises 11 residues. The CDR3 protein is CASSLAGAQYF. The CDR3 nucleotides are TGTGCCAGCAGCTTAGCCGGGGCCCAGTACTTC.

The CDR3: CASSFYENRFPTSTYGYTF. The CDR3 region has the DNA TGTGCCAGCAGCTTCTACGAAAACAGATTCCCAACGAGTACCTATGGCTACACCTTC. This rearrangement joins TRBV7-9 to TRBJ1-2; D ambiguous. CDR1 and CDR2 (germline): SEHNR, FQNEAQ (reference sequence). This CDR3 contains 19 residues. V gave up 3 bases and J gave up 4 bases, with 27 bases separating them.

The rearrangement links TRBV19 to TRBJ2-2, with 7 bases fitting TRBD1. The CDR3 extends over 15 amino acids. After removal of 7 bases from V and 7 bases from J, the junction contained 12 bases not matched to a gene. Germline lookup yields CDR1 LNHDA and CDR2 SQIVND (reference sequence). The CDR3 DNA sequence: TGTGCCAGTACTACAGGGGCCCGAAGAGGCGGGGAGCTGTTTTTT. It translates to CASTTGARRGGELFF.

The J gene is TRBJ2-7, the V gene TRBV28; 7 nucleotides match TRBD1. With 11 bases clipped from V and 6 bases from J, the junction kept 7 bases outside the gene matches. CDR1 is MDHEN, CDR2 SYDVKM, per germline. This CDR3 region has 11 residues. DNA of the CDR3: TGTGCCGGAGGAACAGGGGTCGAGCAGTACTTC. This gives the protein CAGGTGVEQYF.

This clone showed up just once. The chain carries TRBV27 and TRBJ1-5; weak D call: TRBD1 (6 bases). V lost 4 bases to trimming and J lost 4 bases, with 11 bases between them. Germline V CDR1 and CDR2: MNHEY, SMNVEV (reference sequence). The CDR3 covers 14 residues. The CDR3 is CASSSLQGNQPQHF. In DNA, the CDR3 is TGTGCCAGCAGTTCCCTACAGGGAAATCAGCCCCAGCATTTT.

J is TRBJ1-2 and V is TRBV4-3; D is perhaps TRBD1 (5 bases). From germline, CDR1 is LGHNA and CDR2 YSLEER. The CDR3 is made up of 16 amino acids. V lost 0 bases to trimming and J lost 4 bases, with 15 bases between them. CDR3 in amino acids: CASSQEGQGGFYGYTF. In DNA, the CDR3 is TGCGCCAGCAGCCAAGAAGGCCAGGGAGGGTTCTATGGCTACACCTTC.

This CDR3 is CASRRDREGGELFF. As DNA, the CDR3 is TGCGCCAGCAGAAGAGACAGGGAAGGCGGGGAGCTGTTTTTT. J is TRBJ2-2 and V is TRBV5-1; 7 positions match TRBD1. The CDR3 runs to 14 residues. Germline CDR1 SGHRS, CDR2 YFSETQ. Trimming at V came to 5 bases and at J to 7 bases, leaving 8 bases not matched to a gene.

Here the CDR3 reads CASRRDYGYEQYF. In DNA, the CDR3 is TGTGCCAGCAGAAGGGACTATGGGTACGAGCAGTACTTC. The V call is TRBV27, the J call TRBJ2-7, with 7 positions matching TRBD2. The CDR3 is made up of 13 amino acids. Looked up from germline, CDR1 is MNHEY and CDR2 is SMNVEV (reference sequence). The J segment lost 4 bases and the V segment lost 6 bases, leaving 6 bases of the junction unmatched.

This rearrangement joins TRBV5-5 to TRBJ2-5; a weak D match, TRBD2 (5 bases). CDR1 is SGHKS, CDR2 YYEKEE, per germline (reference sequence). The CDR3 sequence is 16 residues long. V was trimmed by 0 bases and J by 0 bases, leaving 12 bases between them. The CDR3 sequence is CASSLERAVYQETQYF. As DNA, the CDR3 is TGTGCCAGCAGCTTGGAGAGGGCAGTATACCAAGAGACCCAGTACTTC.

In nucleotides, the CDR3 is TGTGCCAGCAGCTCCAAAGGACTAGCGGGAGGCTGGAATGAGCAGTTCTTC. Protein sequence: CASSSKGLAGGWNEQFF. The chain links TRBV11-2 to TRBJ2-1; 14 bases match TRBD2. The germline CDR1 and CDR2 sequences are SGHAT and FQNNGV. The CDR3 is made up of 17 amino acids. The J segment lost 7 bases and the V segment lost 4 bases, leaving 9 bases of the junction unmatched.

This clone was recorded once. The chain recombines TRBV24-1 with TRBJ2-7; 8 bases are shared with TRBD1. This CDR3 has 13 residues. Germline-derived CDR1 and CDR2 are KGHDR and SFDVKD. After removal of 4 bases from V and 5 bases from J, the junction contained 3 bases not matched to a gene. The CDR3 DNA sequence: TGTGCCACCAGTGACCCGACAGGGGACGAGCAGTACTTC. It yields the protein CATSDPTGDEQYF.

The chain couples TRBV9 to TRBJ2-7, with 12 nucleotides matching TRBD2. The CDR3 is 15 amino acids. Trimming took 3 bases from V and 7 from J; bases not matched to a gene: 8. CDR1 is SGDLS, CDR2 YYNGEE, per germline. CDR3 in DNA: TGTGCCAGCAGCGCTAGCGGGAGGGGGCGATGGGAGCAGTACTTC. Translation gives CASSASGRGRWEQYF.

The J gene is TRBJ1-1, the V gene TRBV9; D not resolved. The CDR3 contains 14 residues. The V end was cut by 0 bases, the J end by 1 base, with 7 bases between. CDR1 SGDLS and CDR2 YYNGEE come from the germline V gene. CDR3 coding DNA: TGTGCCAGCAGCGTAGGAGTTTGGAACACTGAAGCTTTCTTT. Its translation: CASSVGVWNTEAFF.

V is TRBV7-9 and J is TRBJ2-7, with no clear D. The length of the CDR3 is 13 residues. Germline V gene data show CDR1 as SEHNR and CDR2 as FQNEAQ (reference sequence). Trimming shortened V by 3 bases and J by 3 bases, and 9 bases separated the two germline ends. CDR3 bases: TGTGCCAGCAGCTTTGGGCCCATCTACGAGCAGTACTTC. This encodes CASSFGPIYEQYF. Full variable domain (rest looked up from reference TRBV7-9 and TRBJ2-7): DTGVSQNPRHKITKRGQNVTFRCDPISEHNRLYWYRQTLGQGPEFLTYFQNEAQLEKSRLLSDRFSAERPKGSFSTLEIQRTEQGDSAMYLCASSFGPIYEQYFGPGTRLTVT.

This clone showed up just a few times. This chain connects TRBV19 to TRBJ2-7; 8 bases are a match to TRBD1. After removal of 5 bases from V and 2 bases from J, the junction contained 5 bases not matched to a gene. Per the germline V gene, CDR1 is LNHDA and CDR2 is SQIVND (reference sequence). This CDR3 comprises 14 residues. The CDR3 DNA reads as TGTGCCAGTAGTGGAGGGACAGGACCCTACGAGCAGTACTTC. Translating it yields CASSGGTGPYEQYF.

V and J are TRBV7-2 and TRBJ2-7; 9 bases agree with TRBD1. V trimming: 5 bases; J trimming: 3 bases; junction bases outside the gene matches: 5. The CDR3 extends over 14 amino acids. Germline CDR1 is SGHTA and CDR2 is FQGNSA. CDR3 sequence: CASSLLTGGYEQYF. The CDR3 DNA reads as TGTGCCAGCAGCCTATTGACAGGGGGCTACGAGCAGTACTTC.

The chain carries TRBV11-3 and TRBJ1-3; D possibly corresponds to TRBD1 (5 bases). Germline V lookup: CDR1 SGHNT, CDR2 YENEEA. CDR3 length: 14 residues. V was cut by 10 bases and J by 2 bases, with 15 bases left in between. DNA of the CDR3: TGTGCCATCCCACCTGGGGGGGCTGGAAACACCATATATTTT. It is translated as CAIPPGGAGNTIYF.

The chain carries TRBV3-1 (or the pseudogene TRBV3-2) and TRBJ2-7; D not resolved. The CDR3 runs to 11 residues. Germline V lookup: CDR1 LGHDT, CDR2 YNNKEL (reference sequence). Between the trimmed V and J ends, which lost 4 bases and 5 bases, there was a span of 6 bases. In nucleotides, the CDR3 is TGTGCCAGCAGCCTGGGCGACGAGCAGTACTTC. Its translation is CASSLGDEQYF.

This chain joins TRBV7-6 and TRBJ1-2; TRBD1 agrees at 7 bases. Losses at the gene ends were 1 base for V and 8 bases for J; bases not matched to a gene: 16. CDR3 length equals 17 residues. Germline assignment: CDR1 SGHVS and CDR2 FNYEAQ. CDR3 DNA sequence: TGTGCCAGCAGCTTAGACGTAACCGGGACAGTGGAGTCGGGCTACACCTTC. Protein sequence: CASSLDVTGTVESGYTF.

The V call is TRBV5-1, the J call TRBJ2-2, with 7 positions matching TRBD2. Germline V gene sequence: CDR1 SGHRS, CDR2 YFSETQ. V was clipped by 2 bases and J by 5 bases; unmatched bases: 9. The CDR3 has 16 residues. The CDR3 here is CASSLSGTPITGELFF. CDR3 DNA: TGCGCCAGCAGCTTAAGCGGGACTCCCATTACCGGGGAGCTGTTTTTT. The variable domain in full, with the rest retrieved from reference TRBV5-1 and TRBJ2-2, is KAGVTQTPRYLIKTRGQQVTLSCSPISGHRSVSWYQQTPGQGLQFLFEYFSETQRNKGNFPGRFSGRQFSNSRSEMNVSTLELGDSALYLCASSLSGTPITGELFFGEGSRLTVL.

The J gene is TRBJ1-6, the V gene TRBV15, with no clear D. Trimming took 1 base from V and 0 from J, leaving 10 bases between them. Per germline, CDR1 LNHNV and CDR2 YYDKDF (reference sequence). This CDR3 spans 17 amino acids. The CDR3 DNA sequence: TGTGCCACCAGCAGAGTGGTAGGGAGCTCCTATAATTCACCCCTCCACTTT. It is translated as CATSRVVGSSYNSPLHF.

This chain connects TRBV7-9 to TRBJ2-7; 11 positions agree with TRBD1. CDR1 SEHNR and CDR2 FQNEAQ come from the germline V gene (reference sequence). J gave up 4 bases and V 5 bases, and 16 bases lay outside the gene matches. CDR3 length: 18 amino acids. For the CDR3, the DNA is TGTGCCAGCAGCGATTCTCAGGACAGGGGGCGTGAAATTTACGAGCAGTACTTC. Amino acids: CASSDSQDRGREIYEQYF.

This chain joins TRBV11-2 and TRBJ2-1; 10 positions match TRBD1. CDR1 is SGHAT and CDR2 is FQNNGV in the germline V gene. This CDR3 comprises 15 residues. Trimming removed 5 bases from V and 8 bases from J; junction bases left unmatched: 9. The CDR3 here is CASSPGGDRGHEQFF. The DNA for the CDR3 is TGTGCCAGCAGCCCGGGGGGGGACAGGGGTCATGAGCAGTTCTTC. The whole variable domain, filled in from reference TRBV11-2 and TRBJ2-1, reads EAGVAQSPRYKIIEKRQSVAFWCNPISGHATLYWYQQILGQGPKLLIQFQNNGVVDDSQLPKDRFSAERLKGVDSTLKIQPAKLEDSAVYLCASSPGGDRGHEQFFGPGTRLTVL.

The J gene is TRBJ2-6, the V gene TRBV6-6; possible D gene TRBD2, 5 bases. This CDR3 contains 14 residues. Trimming took 6 bases from V and 1 from J, leaving 7 bases between them. Germline CDR1 MNHNY, CDR2 SVGAGI (reference sequence). Here the CDR3 DNA reads TGTGCCAGCAGCTCGGGATCTGGGGCCAACGTCCTGACTTTC. It is translated as CASSSGSGANVLTF.

V gene TRBV30 combines with J gene TRBJ2-7; D may be TRBD1 (5 bases). Germline V gene data show CDR1 as GTSNPN and CDR2 as SVGIG (reference sequence). CDR3 length: 17 amino acids. V lost 0 bases, J lost 0 bases, and 18 bases lay in between. CDR3 DNA: TGTGCCTGGAGTGTACTGAAACTCGGACACCGCTCCTACGAGCAGTACTTC. Translation gives CAWSVLKLGHRSYEQYF.

The chain carries TRBV5-1 and TRBJ2-1, with D perhaps TRBD2 (5 bases). Between the trimmed V and J ends, which lost 4 bases and 0 bases, there was a span of 11 bases. The CDR3 extends over 15 amino acids. Germline assignment: CDR1 SGHRS and CDR2 YFSETQ. The CDR3 nucleotides read TGCGCCAGCAGCCCGGAGGTGGACTCCTACAATGAGCAGTTCTTC. This translates into CASSPEVDSYNEQFF.

This clone was detected a few times. The DNA for the CDR3 is TGTGCCAGCAGTTACTCGACTAGCGGAGCCTACGAGCAGTACTTC. It is translated as CASSYSTSGAYEQYF. The gene calls are TRBV6-5 and TRBJ2-7; 9 positions agree with TRBD2. The CDR3 is 15 amino acids. V shed 0 bases and J 2 bases; nucleotides not matched to a gene: 2. Per the germline V gene, CDR1 is MNHEY and CDR2 is SVGAGI.

J is TRBJ2-1 and V is TRBV27; tentative D call: TRBD2 (6 bases). V was clipped by 5 bases and J by 0 bases, with 14 bases between them. CDR3 size: 16 residues. Germline assignment: CDR1 MNHEY and CDR2 SMNVEV (reference sequence). The CDR3 spells CASSPRTGSSYNEQFF. The CDR3 nucleotides are TGTGCCAGCAGTCCCCGGACCGGGAGCTCCTACAATGAGCAGTTCTTC.